The 25 T cell receptor beta chains below come from one sample, sequenced in a study of PD-1 blockade in classical Hodgkin lymphoma. Each and every patient relapsed after autologous stem cell transplantation, and patients got differing brentuximab vedotin exposure. Here immunoSEQ multiplex PCR was the method, and the copy in TCRdb shows in-frame clones only, minus some. The table shows 12,000 or so clones, with around four fifths occurring only once. Material: peripheral blood mononuclear cells (PBMCs), obtained at baseline. The receptors originated from a human donor with classical Hodgkin lymphoma.

The chain joins TRBV28 to TRBJ2-5; D gene ambiguous. V shed 3 bases and J shed 5 bases, with 19 bases lying between them. The CDR3 totals 16 residues. Germline V lookup: CDR1 MDHEN, CDR2 SYDVKM. CDR3 coding DNA: TGTGCCAGCAGTTTTGCCTTCCCCTCGAGGATGGAGACCCAGTACTTC. As protein: CASSFAFPSRMETQYF.

The chain links TRBV5-8 to TRBJ2-3, with 13 positions matching TRBD2. Looked up from germline, CDR1 is SGHTS and CDR2 is YDEGEE. The V and J ends lost 0 bases and 2 bases, in that order; junction bases with no gene match: 6. This CDR3 is 18 amino acids long. The CDR3 region is CASSLDETSGGHTDTQYF. The CDR3, as DNA: TGTGCCAGCAGCTTGGACGAGACTAGCGGGGGGCACACAGATACGCAGTATTTT.

This chain joins TRBV28 and TRBJ2-5; 9 bases are shared with TRBD2. Germline CDR1 and CDR2: MDHEN and SYDVKM. This CDR3 region has 17 residues. V trimming: 2 bases; J trimming: 1 base; junction bases outside the gene matches: 8. The DNA for the CDR3 is TGTGCCAGCAGTTTAAGCTTCGGCGGGGGGGCCCAAGAGACCCAGTACTTC. Encoded protein: CASSLSFGGGAQETQYF.

This clone came up a few times. This chain connects TRBV5-4 to TRBJ2-5; perhaps TRBD2 as D (6 bases). The length of the CDR3 is 14 residues. Germline CDR1 is SGHNT and CDR2 is YYREEE (reference sequence). V was clipped by 0 bases and J by 5 bases, with 11 bases between them. The CDR3 coding sequence is TGTGCCAGCAGCTTGGAAGGGGAGGACGAGACCCAGTACTTC. Translated, it gives CASSLEGEDETQYF.

V is TRBV5-6 and J is TRBJ2-7, with TRBD1 as a possible D gene (6 bases). Germline V lookup: CDR1 SGHDT, CDR2 YYEEEE. Trimming cost V 1 base and J 2 bases, with 16 bases left between them. This CDR3 has 16 residues. As DNA, the CDR3 is TGTGCCAGCAGCTTGCGCTTTCGAAGGGGGACCTACGAGCAGTACTTC. Translated, it gives CASSLRFRRGTYEQYF.

This chain joins TRBV2 and TRBJ2-7, with 9 nucleotides matching TRBD1. CDR3 length: 19 residues. The trim removed 6 bases at V and 0 bases at J, leaving 18 bases unmatched. Germline-derived CDR1 and CDR2 are SNHLY and FYNNEI. CDR3 sequence: CASSRSGGQGIPSSYEQYF. Written as DNA, the CDR3 is TGTGCCAGCAGCAGGAGTGGGGGACAGGGAATCCCCAGCTCCTACGAGCAGTACTTC.

This clone was counted only a few times. CDR3 sequence reads: CASSSGQGDYNSPLHF. The CDR3 region has the DNA TGTGCCAGCAGCTCCGGACAGGGGGACTATAATTCACCCCTCCACTTT. The chain joins TRBV7-9 to TRBJ1-6; 10 bases agree with TRBD1. After removal of 4 bases from V and 3 bases from J, the junction contained 3 bases not matched to a gene. CDR1 SEHNR and CDR2 FQNEAQ come from the germline V gene (reference sequence). CDR3 length: 16 residues.

This chain links TRBV10-2 with TRBJ2-1; TRBD2 agrees at 7 bases. Germline-derived CDR1 and CDR2 are WSHSY and SAAADI. Unmatched junction bases numbered 5, after V lost 3 bases and J lost 9 bases. The CDR3 covers 13 residues. CDR3 amino acids: CASSERPGGEQFF. The CDR3 nucleotides read TGCGCCAGCAGTGAACGACCGGGAGGTGAGCAGTTCTTC.

This chain joins TRBV19 and TRBJ2-7; D possibly corresponds to TRBD2 (7 bases). This CDR3 has 14 residues. Trimming left V 7 bases short and J 2 bases short, with 15 bases between. CDR1 and CDR2 (germline): LNHDA, SQIVND (reference sequence). CDR3 protein: CASNEGGSPYEQYF. The CDR3 DNA follows: TGTGCCAGTAACGAGGGGGGGTCGCCCTACGAGCAGTACTTC.

The chain has TRBV19 and TRBJ1-5; TRBD1 matches 11 bases. V lost 3 bases, J lost 10 bases, and 5 bases stayed unmatched. This CDR3 has 14 residues. Germline V gene sequence: CDR1 LNHDA, CDR2 SQIVND (reference sequence). CDR3 amino acids: CASSMGDRGFPQHF. CDR3 coding DNA: TGTGCCAGTAGTATGGGGGACAGGGGGTTTCCCCAGCATTTT.

In this sample, this clone turned up once. This chain links TRBV5-6 with TRBJ1-5; tentative D call: TRBD1 (5 bases). CDR1 and CDR2 from the germline V gene are SGHDT and YYEEEE. The CDR3 sequence is 16 residues long. V lost 8 bases and J 1 base, leaving 19 bases between the germline ends. This CDR3 reads CARMARPPGSNQPQHF. As DNA, the CDR3 is TGTGCCAGGATGGCCCGGCCACCAGGGAGCAATCAGCCCCAGCATTTT.

The chain carries TRBV27 and TRBJ2-7; 9 positions match TRBD2. In germline, CDR1 is MNHEY, CDR2 SMNVEV (reference sequence). This CDR3 has 16 residues. Trimming cost V 5 bases and J 6 bases; bases outside gene matches: 14. The CDR3 sequence: CASSLRPGLALREQYF. DNA for the CDR3: TGTGCCAGCAGTCTTCGACCGGGACTAGCTCTCCGCGAGCAGTACTTC.

The rearrangement joins TRBV9 to TRBJ1-1; 11 bases agree with TRBD1. The CDR3 loop spans 13 amino acids. The V gene's germline CDR1 is SGDLS and CDR2 YYNGEE. J gave up 4 bases and V 6 bases, and 2 bases lay outside the gene matches. In DNA, the CDR3 is TGTGCCAGCAAGGGGACAGGGGGCACTGAAGCTTTCTTT. Translation gives CASKGTGGTEAFF.

The chain recombines TRBV10-3 with TRBJ1-4; D gene ambiguous. Per the germline V gene, CDR1 is ENHRY and CDR2 is SYGVKD. Deletions cut 0 bases from V and 7 bases from J, with 6 bases between. This CDR3 region has 13 residues. DNA for the CDR3: TGTGCCATCAGTGAGTCTCTGGGTGAAAAACTGTTTTTT. Its protein product is CAISESLGEKLFF.

The chain couples TRBV7-2 to TRBJ2-7, with 11 bases matching TRBD2. Unmatched junction bases numbered 3, after V lost 0 bases and J lost 2 bases. The CDR3 extends over 16 amino acids. Germline values: CDR1 SGHTA, CDR2 FQGNSA. CDR3 in amino acids: CASSLAGTSGTYEQYF. The CDR3 nucleotides read TGTGCCAGCAGCTTAGCCGGGACTAGCGGAACCTACGAGCAGTACTTC.

V gene TRBV25-1 combines with J gene TRBJ2-5, with D perhaps TRBD1 or TRBD2 (6 bases each). The CDR3 is made up of 17 amino acids. Germline values: CDR1 MGHDK, CDR2 SYGVNS. The V end lost 2 bases, the J end lost 0 bases, and 16 bases lay between the germline ends. CDR3: CASSEGIRRGDQETQYF. The DNA for the CDR3 is TGTGCCAGCAGTGAAGGGATCCGGAGGGGGGACCAAGAGACCCAGTACTTC.

V and J are TRBV27 and TRBJ1-5; 8 positions agree with TRBD1. The CDR3 is 14 amino acids. V was clipped by 3 bases and J by 6 bases; unmatched bases: 4. Germline V gene data show CDR1 as MNHEY and CDR2 as SMNVEV (reference sequence). DNA of the CDR3: TGTGCCAGCAGTTTGACAGGGGCGGTTCAGCCCCAGCATTTT. Its protein product is CASSLTGAVQPQHF.

The chain recombines TRBV5-4 with TRBJ2-7, with TRBD2 identical over 14 bases. Germline V gives CDR1 SGHNT, CDR2 YYREEE (reference sequence). The CDR3 covers 16 residues. After removal of 3 bases from V and 7 bases from J, the junction contained 9 bases not matched to a gene. CDR3 amino acids: CASSSAGTSGRPEQYF. CDR3 nucleotides: TGTGCCAGCAGCTCGGCAGGGACTAGCGGGAGACCGGAGCAGTACTTC.

The rearrangement uses TRBV6-5 and TRBJ1-1; D uncertain. The germline gives CDR1 MNHEY, CDR2 SVGAGI. V lost 0 bases and J lost 10, with 12 bases in between. The CDR3 is 13 residues long. The CDR3 coding sequence is TGTGCCAGCAGTTACTCGTTATCAGGAGGAGCTTTCTTT. Encoded protein: CASSYSLSGGAFF.

The genes are TRBV28 and TRBJ2-7, with D possibly TRBD2 on 5 matching bases. V was clipped by 1 base and J by 3 bases, with 7 bases between them. This CDR3 has 13 residues. CDR1 is MDHEN and CDR2 is SYDVKM in the germline V gene. The CDR3 bases are TGTGCCAGCAGTTTATACCGGGGCTACGAGCAGTACGTC. It encodes CASSLYRGYEQYV.

The J gene is TRBJ2-2, the V gene TRBV11-2, with D possibly TRBD2 on 6 matching bases. Per the germline V gene, CDR1 is SGHAT and CDR2 is FQNNGV. The CDR3 runs 15 residues. V was cut by 2 bases and J by 4 bases, with 11 bases left in between. The CDR3 spells CASSLLAGPTGELFF. The DNA for the CDR3 is TGTGCCAGCAGCTTACTCGCGGGACCCACCGGGGAGCTGTTTTTT.

This CDR3 reads CASSLEFEGSTAQHF. In nucleotides, the CDR3 is TGTGCCAGCAGCCTCGAGTTTGAGGGGTCCACGGCCCAGCATTTT. V gene TRBV7-2 combines with J gene TRBJ1-5, with D possibly matching TRBD1 (5 bases). Germline V gene data show CDR1 as SGHTA and CDR2 as FQGNSA. This CDR3 spans 15 amino acids. Trimming took off 5 bases at V and 11 bases at J, with 22 bases between the two ends.

V gene TRBV6-6 combines with J gene TRBJ1-1; no clear D. Trimming removed 0 bases from V and 8 bases from J, with 16 bases in between. CDR1 and CDR2 (germline): MNHNY, SVGAGI (reference sequence). The CDR3 is 15 residues long. This CDR3 reads CASSYSVRADGEAFF. The CDR3, as DNA: TGTGCCAGCAGTTACTCAGTAAGGGCAGACGGCGAAGCTTTCTTT.

This chain joins TRBV4-1 and TRBJ2-1; D may correspond to TRBD1 or TRBD2 (5 bases each). CDR3 size: 14 residues. V gave up 2 bases and J gave up 6 bases, with 11 bases separating them. CDR1 MGHRA and CDR2 YSYEKL come from the germline V gene. CDR3 coding DNA: TGCGCCAGCAGCCAACCGGGACGGACCAATGAGCAGTTCTTC. This translates into CASSQPGRTNEQFF.

The CDR3 DNA follows: TGTGCCAGCAGCTATAAGACAGGGGAGATCTACGAGCAGTACTTC. Residues: CASSYKTGEIYEQYF. The V gene is TRBV7-2, the J gene TRBJ2-7, with TRBD1 matching 8 bases. The CDR3 runs 15 residues. Germline CDR1 is SGHTA and CDR2 is FQGNSA. Trimming cost V 4 bases and J 3 bases; bases outside gene matches: 8.